A selection of T cell receptor beta chains follows, all from one sample in a study of graft-versus-host responses after intestinal transplantation. Their cognate antigens are unknown. Measured with immunoSEQ multiplex PCR; TCRdb has only the in-frame clones, and not every one. The sample lists around 100,000 clones; roughly 84% were seen once. The sample here was unstimulated CD4+ T cells sorted from spleen or lymph node cells, taken before transplant. All receptors come from a human donor who was the organ donor for an intestinal transplant. Each CDR3 is given with its conserved first and last residue. D genes are given only for firm matches. The listing skips clone size in some rows; elsewhere it reads once, few, many or a size class.

j_gene | abundance | v_gene | d_gene | CDR3aa | CDR3nt
TRBJ1-4 | - | TRBV6-6 | TRBD1 | CASSYSQGQRNEKLFF | TGTGCCAGCAGTTACTCGCAGGGACAGCGTAATGAAAAACTGTTTTTT
TRBJ1-3 | - | TRBV5-6 | - | CASSFLVEGGGNTIYF | TGTGCCAGCAGCTTCCTCGTGGAGGGCGGTGGAAACACCATATATTTT
TRBJ2-7 | - | TRBV11-2 | - | CASSLDPGGVYEQYF | TGTGCCAGCAGCTTAGATCCAGGGGGGGTCTACGAGCAGTACTTC
TRBJ1-5 | - | TRBV19 | - | CASRFTNQNQPQHF | TGTGCCAGTAGGTTCACTAATCAGAATCAGCCCCAGCATTTT
TRBJ2-4 | - | TRBV10-1 | - | CASRDDSFPNIQYF | TGCGCCAGCAGAGATGACAGTTTTCCGAATATTCAGTACTTC
TRBJ2-7 | - | TRBV11-2 | - | CASSLVSYEQYF | TGTGCCAGCAGCTTAGTCTCGTACGAGCAGTACTTC
TRBJ2-1 | - | TRBV5-6 | - | CASSLYERNEQFF | TGTGCCAGCAGCTTGTACGAACGCAATGAGCAGTTCTTC
TRBJ1-5 | few | TRBV6-6 | - | CASSSLAQPQHF | TGTGCCAGCAGCTCCCTCGCACAGCCCCAGCATTTT
TRBJ2-3 | few | TRBV7-9 | TRBD2 | CASSLGGSGGAGTDTQYF | TGTGCCAGCAGCTTAGGAGGTAGCGGGGGGGCCGGCACAGATACGCAGTATTTT
TRBJ1-1 | - | TRBV29-1 | TRBD1 | CSTGTGRGTEAFF | TGCAGCACGGGGACAGGGAGGGGCACTGAAGCTTTCTTT
TRBJ1-5 | - | TRBV7-8 | - | CASSGGVDQPQHF | TGTGCCAGCAGCGGGGGGGTTGATCAGCCCCAGCATTTT
TRBJ1-3 | - | TRBV4-2 | TRBD1 | CASSQQDRAVSGNTIYF | TGTGCCAGCAGCCAACAGGACAGGGCTGTCTCTGGAAACACCATATATTTT
TRBJ1-3 | - | TRBV30 | - | CAWDRSGNTIYF | TGTGCCTGGGACAGGTCTGGAAACACCATATATTTT
TRBJ2-1 | - | TRBV9 | - | CASSDQGLPYNEQFF | TGTGCCAGCAGCGATCAGGGGCTACCTTACAATGAGCAGTTCTTC
TRBJ2-3 | - | TRBV20-1 | - | CSATPWDTQYF | TGCAGTGCTACCCCGTGGGATACGCAGTATTTT
TRBJ2-6 | once | TRBV18 | TRBD1 | CASSRSGTGLSGANVLTF | TGTGCCAGCTCAAGATCCGGGACAGGCCTCTCTGGGGCCAACGTCCTGACTTTC
TRBJ1-2 | - | TRBV9 | TRBD1 | CASSVGGQGGFYGYTF | TGTGCCAGCAGCGTAGGAGGACAGGGTGGGTTCTATGGCTACACCTTC
TRBJ2-1 | once | TRBV5-1 | - | CASSLGSRTGNEQFF | TGCGCCAGCAGCTTGGGCTCCCGGACTGGAAATGAGCAGTTCTTC
TRBJ1-6 | - | TRBV6-5 | - | CASSYTGSPLHF | TGTGCCAGCAGTTACACTGGTTCACCCCTCCACTTT
TRBJ2-6 | - | TRBV9 | TRBD1 | CASSVFISGQGVGGANVLTF | TGTGCCAGCAGCGTATTTATTTCGGGACAGGGCGTCGGTGGGGCCAACGTCCTGACTTTC
TRBJ1-1 | - | TRBV5-1 | - | CASSQTYTGRYAEAFF | TGCGCCAGCAGCCAAACATACACGGGGAGGTATGCTGAAGCTTTCTTT
TRBJ2-1 | - | TRBV18 | - | CASSPPRQTVYNEQFF | TGTGCCAGCTCACCACCCCGGCAGACCGTGTACAATGAGCAGTTCTTC
TRBJ2-1 | - | TRBV5-1 | - | CASSLRTGSSYNEQFF | TGCGCCAGCAGCCTAAGGACGGGATCCTCCTACAATGAGCAGTTCTTC
TRBJ2-3 | - | TRBV5-1 | TRBD1 | CASSLRGQVSTDTQYF | TGCGCCAGCAGCTTGAGGGGACAGGTCAGCACAGATACGCAGTATTTT
TRBJ2-7 | - | TRBV4-2 | TRBD2 | CASSPRGTSSYEQYF | TGTGCCAGCAGCCCGAGGGGGACTAGCTCCTACGAGCAGTACTTC
TRBJ1-2 | - | TRBV18 | - | CASSPPGGAANYGYTF | TGTGCCAGCTCACCACCTGGAGGGGCGGCTAACTATGGCTACACCTTC
TRBJ2-3 | - | TRBV2 | - | CASSENTNAPTQYF | TGTGCCAGCAGTGAAAATACGAACGCACCCACGCAGTATTTT